This TCR beta chain was found in a study of blood T cells in healthy people across ages (dated by TCRdb to between 2015 and 2017). Broadly, across the study: In model experiments, template switching captured about one uniquely barcoded TCR beta cDNA molecule for every two T cells. To avoid experimental bias, donors of different ages were distributed randomly across sequencing lanes. Age-related changes in TCR beta repertoire diversity were measured in the study by deep sequencing normalized with unique cDNA molecular identifiers. For two donors (one aged 18 to 29 and one aged 80 or older), the study analyzed two additional independent replicas of 1 million unique cDNA reads from the same blood draw. Donors were grouped into four age groups: young (average roughly 17 years), middle-aged (around 39), aged (around 66) and long-lived (around 80). Here is what the overall study found, with its caveats: Compared with the aged group, more naive CD4+ T cells, fewer expanded clones and increased TCR diversity were shown by the long-lived group, suggesting age selection. Bulk unsorted PBMC profiling prevented conclusive comparison of naive and antigen-experienced compartments. Estimates of total diversity from one million sequenced T cells were regarded as lower bounds and underestimates. The CMV infection status of donors was not known, potentially confounding age-related changes in expanded clonotypes. Observed TCR beta diversity correlated strongly with the percentage of naive T cells measured by flow cytometry. Observed TCR beta diversity per million T cells fell roughly linearly with age, and a significant reduction was already apparent by age around 40.

Donors were a few dozen systemically healthy Caucasian individuals from Russia aged roughly 6 to 100 years. Each donor gave around 9.5 milliliters of peripheral blood, collected into EDTA-treated Vacutainer tubes. Ficoll-Paque density-gradient centrifugation was used to isolate PBMCs, with at least 6 million per sample. Trizol reagent was used to extract total RNA from the PBMCs, yielding at least 6 micrograms per sample. Naive CD45RAhigh/CD27high T cell percentages were measured by flow cytometry on a PBMC aliquot from every donor. The CDR3 numbers 14 residues from cysteine through phenylalanine. Only the CDR3 region is kept as DNA, spanning 42 bases read in frame from base 1. CDR1 ENHRY and CDR2 SYGVKD are derived from the germline V gene. V loses 8 bases of germline sequence and J loses 2 bases, and the interval between the two ends is 13 bases. As regards this clonotype: It has no known antigen specificity. Per-base quality was not reported, and no clone a single base away is much larger than it.

Library method: 5' RACE. TCRdb names Illumina HiSeq 2500 as the instrument used. A second PCR of roughly 7 to 11 cycles was performed with a sample-barcoded 5' primer and a J-beta primer mix. Each TCR beta cDNA molecule received a unique molecular identifier from a template-switch 5' adaptor carrying 12 random nucleotides. At least 2.5 million CDR3-containing paired-end reads were obtained from each sample. All of the RNA was converted into first-strand cDNA using the Mint cDNA synthesis kit, with a TRBC-specific oligonucleotide serving as the primer. All cDNA was treated with uracil-DNA glycosylase and then went through a first 18-cycle PCR with the universal primers M1SS and BC2_uni_R. The paper's processing steps were these. For normalization, 1 million high-quality reads, each with a distinct molecular identifier, were randomly selected from each sample. Reads sharing molecular identifiers were discarded rather than binned into consensus sequences. MiTCR, with a Q25 quality threshold and the strictest error-elimination algorithm, was used for CDR3 identification, clonotype clustering and error correction. A nonparametric unseen species model using Euler transformation provided a lower-bound estimate of total TCR beta diversity. The public reads were reprocessed in TCRdb via fastp at Q25 and MiXCR, keeping in-frame beta chains. Each entry merges the rows of one CDR3 protein and shows their most common DNA and genes. The authors' filters were not applied to this entry. Across this sample there are over 1,200,000 distinct CDR3 sequences, with 55% to 75% seen only once. Approximately 7% of the sample rests with the top ten.

The sample consisted of blood. The rearranged segments are TRBV10-3 and TRBJ1-3; the D segment cannot be called with confidence. The clonotype comes from a man younger than 35 in good health. The DNA reads as follows: TGTGCCATCTGCCAAGAGAACCCTGGAAACACCATATATTTT. It is translated as CAICQENPGNTIYF.